The T cell receptor beta chain described here comes from a study of cytomegalovirus exposure and HLA in healthy donors. About the study: The roughly 120 validation repertoires, a later analysis reported, used the same platform as the roughly 610 first-cohort repertoires. Study outcomes and limitations: First-cohort TCR clusters were later found to tend to co-occur in the 120 or so validation repertoires. Three CMV-associated chains were confirmed in vitro to be specific for CMV antigens.

V dropped 0 bases and J dropped 0 bases, with 6 bases sitting between them. The CDR3 length is 14 residues. Germline V gene data show CDR1 as MNHEY and CDR2 as SVGAGI. Here immunoSEQ multiplex PCR was the method, and the copy in TCRdb shows in-frame clones only, minus some. The sample has tens of thousands of clones, roughly 80% seen once. A remark on this clone: Its cognate antigen is unknown.

These donors were members of the approximately 110-subject validation cohort, a group separate from the approximately 640-subject first cohort. The V call is TRBV6-5, the J call TRBJ2-7; tentative D call: TRBD2 (6 bases). The clonotype originates from a woman between 18 and 29 years old in good health and CMV-seropositive. The source material was PBMCs. This CDR3 is CASSYSGLSYEQYF. The CDR3 DNA reads TGTGCCAGCAGTTACTCGGGACTCTCCTACGAGCAGTACTTC.